The 9 T cell receptor beta chains listed next were all sequenced from one sample in a study of control samples from healthy donors and cancer patients (dated by TCRdb to the early 2020s). The method was the immunoSEQ multiplex PCR assay. Drawn from immuneACCESS, this table holds only the in-frame rearrangements with V and J called that TCRdb kept. Clones are partly lost; checked studies trace under half to an unresolved V gene and leave the rest unexplained. Counted in this sample were tens of thousands of clones; roughly 90% of them appeared once. The top ten clones comprise about 1.8% of the sample. The sample taken for sequencing was PBMCs. These TCRs come from a man aged 40-55 years with colorectal cancer.

The chain employs TRBV5-4 and TRBJ1-2; D perhaps matches TRBD1 (5 bases). The CDR3 has 12 amino acids. In germline, CDR1 is SGHNT, CDR2 YYREEE (reference sequence). V shed 3 bases and J shed 6 bases, with 9 bases lying between them. In DNA form, the CDR3 reads TGTGCCAGCAGCTCAGACAGCGATGGCTACACCTTC. Translating gives CASSSDSDGYTF.

Here the CDR3 DNA reads TGTGCCAGCAGTTTAGCGGGCCCCTCCTACGAGCAGTACTTC. Amino acids: CASSLAGPSYEQYF. The V and J genes are TRBV6-5 and TRBJ2-7; 7 positions agree with TRBD2. V was pared by 4 bases and J by 0 bases, with 3 bases of the junction left unmatched. The CDR3 consists of 14 residues. Germline lookup yields CDR1 MNHEY and CDR2 SVGAGI.

The chain uses TRBV30 and TRBJ1-2; possibly TRBD1 for D (5 bases). The length of the CDR3 is 13 residues. The ends were cut back, 2 bases at V and 6 bases at J, with 13 bases in the middle. CDR1 and CDR2 (germline): GTSNPN, SVGIG (reference sequence). The CDR3, as DNA: TGTGCCTGGAGTCGCCGGCAGGGAGATGGCTACACCTTC. It codes for CAWSRRQGDGYTF.

Comments on this clone: The junction departs from germline at one end; a sequencing error may be responsible. The CDR3 protein is CSPSTGTLF. The CDR3, as DNA: TGCAGTCCTTCAACCGGGACCCTCTTT. The chain has TRBV20-1 and TRBJ1-1; TRBD1 is a possible D gene (5 bases). The CDR3 contains 9 residues. Per the germline V gene, CDR1 is DFQATT and CDR2 is SNEGSKA (reference sequence).

The chain recombines TRBV6-2 or TRBV6-3 with TRBJ1-2; D uncertain. CDR3 length: 12 residues. Germline V gene lookup returns CDR1 MNHEY and CDR2 SVGEGT. V lost 2 bases and J lost 5, with 6 bases in between. CDR3 DNA: TGTGCCAGCAGTTACGACCTGTATGGCTACACCTTC. It encodes CASSYDLYGYTF.

The rearrangement links TRBV4-1 to TRBJ2-6; no reliable D call. Germline assignment: CDR1 MGHRA and CDR2 YSYEKL. Trimming left V 4 bases short and J 1 base short, with 8 bases between. The CDR3 spans 15 residues. Here the CDR3 reads CASSPFSSGANVLTF. The DNA of the CDR3 is TGCGCCAGCAGCCCGTTTAGTTCTGGGGCCAACGTCCTGACTTTC.

V and J are TRBV30 and TRBJ1-1; TRBD1 might be the D (6 bases). Trimming stripped 2 bases from V and 3 bases from J, with 7 bases between. Germline V lookup: CDR1 GTSNPN, CDR2 SVGIG (reference sequence). CDR3 length: 12 residues. The CDR3 here is CAWSRTDTEAFF. The CDR3 DNA follows: TGTGCCTGGAGTAGGACAGACACTGAAGCTTTCTTT.

The gene calls are TRBV7-9 and TRBJ2-3, with D hard to call. The V end lost 6 bases, the J end lost 7 bases, and 8 bases lay between the germline ends. Per the germline V gene, CDR1 is SEHNR and CDR2 is FQNEAQ (reference sequence). The CDR3 extends over 11 amino acids. In DNA, the CDR3 is TGTGCCAGCAGACCGTACCATACGCAGTATTTT. This translates into CASRPYHTQYF.

Written as DNA, the CDR3 is TGTGCCAGCAGTTTGGTCAGGGAATCACCCCTCCACTTT. This encodes CASSLVRESPLHF. This rearrangement joins TRBV12-3 or TRBV12-4 to TRBJ1-6; possible D gene TRBD1, 5 bases. CDR3 length: 13 residues. Trimming removed 3 bases from V and 10 bases from J, with 10 bases in between.